These T cell receptor beta chains were read from a single sample in a study of shared clonotypes between healthy human individuals. Produced via immunoSEQ multiplex PCR; TCRdb's table is partial and in-frame only. This sample has about 2 million clones, with 85% to 95% found just once. Input material: naive CD8+ T cells sorted from blood. The origin of the receptors is a man younger than 35 in good health. The CDR3 runs from the conserved cysteine through the conserved F or W. The D gene is left open where the match is weak. Rows may omit the clone size; those that give it use once, few, many or a size class.

d_gene	abundance	v_gene	j_gene	CDR3aa	CDR3nt
-	-	TRBV4-1	TRBJ1-4	CASSLGLIHEKLFF	TGCGCCAGCAGCCTCGGACTTATCCATGAAAAACTGTTTTTT
-	-	TRBV27	TRBJ2-7	CASRNRQDEQYF	TGTGCCAGCAGAAATAGACAAGACGAGCAGTACTTC
TRBD1	few	TRBV6-5	TRBJ2-2	CASSYSTGEYTGELFF	TGTGCCAGCAGTTACTCGACAGGGGAATACACCGGGGAGCTGTTTTTT
TRBD2	once	TRBV6-5	TRBJ2-1	CASSYGLAVEQFF	TGTGCCAGCAGTTACGGACTAGCGGTTGAGCAGTTCTTC
TRBD2	-	TRBV18	TRBJ2-7	CASSGWTRREQYF	TGTGCCAGCTCGGGTTGGACTAGGCGGGAGCAGTACTTC
-	-	TRBV28	TRBJ1-5	CASTPAGFGNQPQHF	TGTGCCAGCACCCCGGCCGGCTTCGGCAATCAGCCCCAGCATTTT
TRBD1	-	TRBV5-6	TRBJ2-7	CASSRGGQGILYEQYF	TGTGCCAGCAGCCGCGGAGGACAGGGGATTTTATACGAGCAGTACTTC
TRBD2	-	TRBV7-9	TRBJ2-1	CASSTGLGDNEQFF	TGTGCCAGCAGCACGGGACTAGGGGACAATGAGCAGTTCTTC
TRBD1	-	TRBV27	TRBJ1-2	CASSLAPGTGYYGYTF	TGTGCCAGCAGTCTCGCTCCCGGGACAGGGTACTATGGCTACACCTTC
-	-	TRBV5-5	TRBJ2-3	CASRPSGGGFTDTQYF	TGTGCCAGCAGACCGTCCGGGGGCGGCTTTACAGATACGCAGTATTTT
-	-	TRBV6-5	TRBJ2-7	CASSYTSLPYEQYF	TGTGCCAGCAGTTATACTAGCCTCCCCTACGAGCAGTACTTC
-	-	TRBV4-3	TRBJ2-7	CASSQSIRPPYEQYF	TGCGCCAGCAGCCAATCAATTCGGCCACCCTACGAGCAGTACTTC
-	-	TRBV7-9	TRBJ1-1	CASSSTENTEAFF	TGTGCCAGCAGTTCTACAGAGAACACTGAAGCTTTCTTT
TRBD2	-	TRBV11-2	TRBJ2-1	CASSLVSGTSIGNEQFF	TGTGCCAGCAGCTTAGTGAGCGGGACTAGCATTGGCAATGAGCAGTTCTTC
-	few	TRBV27	TRBJ2-6	CASSLSGANVLTF	TGTGCCAGCAGCCTCTCTGGGGCCAACGTCCTGACTTTC
-	-	TRBV19	TRBJ1-5	CASSIDFEEPQHF	TGTGCCAGTAGTATAGATTTTGAGGAGCCCCAGCATTTT
-	-	TRBV5-4	TRBJ1-2	CASSHDEGRGYTF	TGTGCCAGCAGCCATGACGAGGGTCGTGGCTACACCTTC
-	-	TRBV7-2	TRBJ2-3	CASSYQPIGGTDTQYF	TGTGCCAGCAGCTACCAGCCGATTGGGGGAACAGATACGCAGTATTTT